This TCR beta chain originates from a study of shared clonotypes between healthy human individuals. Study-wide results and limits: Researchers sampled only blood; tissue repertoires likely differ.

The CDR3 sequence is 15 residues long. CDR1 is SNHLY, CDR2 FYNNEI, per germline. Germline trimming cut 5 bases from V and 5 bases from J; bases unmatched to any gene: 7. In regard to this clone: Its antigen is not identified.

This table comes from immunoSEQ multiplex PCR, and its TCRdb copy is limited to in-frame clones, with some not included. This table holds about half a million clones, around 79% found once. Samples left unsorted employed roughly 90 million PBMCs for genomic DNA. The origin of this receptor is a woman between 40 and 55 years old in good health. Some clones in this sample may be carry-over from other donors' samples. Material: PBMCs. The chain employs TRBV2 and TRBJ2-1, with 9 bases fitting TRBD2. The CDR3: CASSSGGRVHNEQFF. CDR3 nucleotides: TGTGCCAGCAGTTCCGGCGGGAGGGTTCACAATGAGCAGTTCTTC.